The 22 T cell receptor beta chains presented below share a single source sample, sequenced in a study of tumor-infiltrating lymphocytes in oesophageal squamous cell carcinoma (TCRdb year 2016). The library was made by PCR. Sequenced on an Illumina HiSeq 2000. TCRdb cleaned the public reads at Q25 with fastp, built clones with MiXCR and kept in-frame beta chains. One record per CDR3 amino acid sequence lists the most common genes and DNA. This sample has about 15,000 distinct CDR3 sequences in its table, and roughly half of those were observed once. Around 15% of the sample goes to the ten largest clones. The sequenced material came from blood. These receptors came from a male donor with esophageal squamous cell carcinoma.

Notes on this clonotype: Because the CDR3 is missing its conserved closing phenylalanine or tryptophan, this is likely a read error. The V call is TRBV7-2, the J call TRBJ2-7; D is undetermined. The V gene lost 5 bases and the J gene lost 9 bases, with 11 bases spanning the gap. The CDR3 loop spans 11 amino acids. Germline CDR1 SGHTA, CDR2 FQGNSA. CDR3 DNA: TGTGCCAGCAGCCGGACCTATACGCAGTACTTG. Translated, it gives CASSRTYTQYL.

This clonotype is termed medium-sized. The rearrangement links TRBV6-1 to TRBJ1-5, with 9 bases aligning to TRBD1. This CDR3 contains 13 residues. The V gene's germline CDR1 is MNHNS and CDR2 SASEGT. V gave up 8 bases and J gave up 7 bases; unmatched junction bases: 6. CDR3 protein: CASGQGLRQPQHF. CDR3 sequence (DNA): TGTGCCAGCGGACAGGGGTTACGGCAGCCCCAGCATTTT.

This clonotype appeared a few times. The V call is TRBV27, the J call TRBJ2-1, with 10 bases matching TRBD2. Germline CDR1 MNHEY, CDR2 SMNVEV (reference sequence). Trimming removed 9 bases from V and 5 bases from J; junction bases left unmatched: 13. CDR3 size: 16 residues. CDR3 DNA sequence: TGTGCCAGTTGGGAGCGGGGGGGACAGCACCACAATGAGCAGTTCTTC. The encoded protein is CASWERGGQHHNEQFF.

This clonotype is medium-sized within its sample. V and J are TRBV12-3 or TRBV12-4 and TRBJ2-7, with 10 bases aligning to TRBD1. The junction had 4 bases not matched to a gene; V was cut back by 5 bases and J by 3 bases. The CDR3 is 14 amino acids. CDR3 DNA sequence: TGTGCCAGCAGTATCCGGGACAGGGGCTACGAGCAGTACTTC. As protein: CASSIRDRGYEQYF.

This clonotype turned up a few times. This chain connects TRBV7-3 to TRBJ2-1, with D perhaps matching TRBD2 (6 bases). Trimming took 2 bases from V and 6 from J, leaving 17 bases between them. Per the germline V gene, CDR1 is SGHTA and CDR2 is FQGTGA. The CDR3 is made up of 16 amino acids. The CDR3 coding sequence is TGTGCCAGCAGCTTACGGGCCCTCCAGGGAGGCAATGAGCAGTTCTTC. This encodes CASSLRALQGGNEQFF.

The rearrangement links TRBV7-2 to TRBJ2-4; 7 nucleotides line up with TRBD1. The CDR3 contains 17 residues. Looked up from germline, CDR1 is SGHTA and CDR2 is FQGNSA. J gave up 1 base and V 3 bases, and 9 bases lay outside the gene matches. CDR3 DNA: TGTGCCAGCAGCTTGCCCCCGGGACAGTTGGCCAAAAACATTCAGTACTTC. Amino acids: CASSLPPGQLAKNIQYF.

This clonotype was observed at least ten times. The chain is built from TRBV12-3 or TRBV12-4 and TRBJ2-3; either TRBD1 or TRBD2 may supply D (6 bases each). Trimming pared 2 bases from V and 0 bases from J, leaving 9 bases between. The CDR3 totals 15 residues. CDR3 protein: CASSLQGRSTDTQYF. The CDR3 DNA reads as TGTGCCAGCAGTTTACAGGGGAGGAGCACAGATACGCAGTATTTT.

This clonotype showed up many times. V and J are TRBV6-2 or TRBV6-3 and TRBJ2-3; tentatively, D is TRBD1 or TRBD2 (5 bases each). Trimming removed 2 bases at V and 6 bases at J, with 12 bases between. Per the germline V gene, CDR1 is MNHEY and CDR2 is SVGEGT. The CDR3 is made up of 14 amino acids. The CDR3 nucleotides are TGTGCCAGCAGTTACGAGGTGGGGACGGATACGCAGTATTTT. Translation gives CASSYEVGTDTQYF.

The V gene is TRBV6-4, the J gene TRBJ2-2; D is uncertain. This CDR3 is built from 14 residues. The V and J ends lost 1 base and 3 bases respectively, with 6 bases between them. CDR1 and CDR2 (germline): MRHNA, SNTAGT. CDR3 region: CASSDFEDTGELFF. The DNA of the CDR3 is TGTGCCAGCAGTGACTTCGAAGACACCGGGGAGCTGTTTTTT.

The CDR3 spells CASSSSGTGGTDTQYF. DNA for the CDR3: TGTGCCAGTAGTAGTTCCGGGACAGGGGGCACAGATACGCAGTATTTT. This chain joins TRBV19 and TRBJ2-3; TRBD1 agrees at 10 bases. Germline lookup yields CDR1 LNHDA and CDR2 SQIVND (reference sequence). Germline trimming cut 4 bases from V and 1 base from J; bases unmatched to any gene: 5. CDR3 length equals 16 residues.

This clonotype is classed as medium-sized (0.01 to 0.1%). The chain recombines TRBV7-3 with TRBJ2-7, with D perhaps assigned TRBD1 or TRBD2 (5 bases each). Germline V CDR1 and CDR2: SGHTA, FQGTGA. V was pared by 5 bases and J by 4 bases, with 18 bases between. CDR3 length: 15 residues. The CDR3 loop is CASSRDGAHSYEQYF. In nucleotides, the CDR3 is TGTGCCAGCAGCCGGGACGGGGCCCACTCTTACGAGCAGTACTTC.

A word on this clonotype: Just one base apart from a much larger clone, this may be a read error. This chain uses TRBV5-1 with TRBJ2-1, with 9 bases matching TRBD2. J gave up 10 bases and V 1 base, and 15 bases lay outside the gene matches. Germline CDR1 is SGHRS and CDR2 is YFSETQ. This CDR3 region has 17 residues. CDR3 bases: TGCGCCAGCAGCTTGCAGGGTAGCGGGAGTAACCGGCACGAGCAGTTCTTC. Translation: CASSLQGSGSNRHEQFF.

Ten or more counts support this clonotype. It is likely a read error, because the conserved phenylalanine at the end of the CDR3 is missing. The limits of the CDR3 on the DNA are not certain, so only TCRdb's listed CDR3 is given. The V call is TRBV5-1, the J call TRBJ2-6; the table's D gene call, TRBD1, was not cross checked with the DNA. Per the germline V gene, CDR1 is SGHRS and CDR2 is YFSETQ. The CDR3 is made up of 8 amino acids, end residues included. CDR3 loop: CASSQAGT.

V usage is TRBV7-2 and J usage is TRBJ1-2; D is possibly TRBD1 (5 bases). V lost 6 bases and J lost 2, with 25 bases in between. The CDR3 runs 18 residues. Germline V gives CDR1 SGHTA, CDR2 FQGNSA. This chain's CDR3 is CASSPIAGRGGTNYGYTF. The CDR3 DNA is TGTGCCAGCAGTCCTATTGCGGGTAGGGGAGGTACCAACTATGGCTACACCTTC.

Points on this clonotype: The CDR3 carries no conserved terminal phenylalanine or tryptophan, so it likely arises from a read error. The limits of the CDR3 on the DNA are not certain, so only TCRdb's listed CDR3 is given. The J gene is TRBJ2-7, the V gene TRBV24-1; the table calls TRBD2, which could not be checked here. Germline loops: CDR1 KGHDR, CDR2 SFDVKD. The CDR3 sequence runs 8 residues, both termini included. This chain's CDR3 is CATNTGTS.

This clonotype was seen a handful of times. The chain uses TRBV6-6 and TRBJ2-5; D is possibly TRBD1 (6 bases). The J call may be incorrect, as the DNA end agrees better with TRBJ2-7. Germline loops: CDR1 MNHNY, CDR2 SVGAGI (reference sequence). This CDR3 is 14 amino acids long. Here the CDR3 reads CASSYYHRTDEQYF. In DNA form, the CDR3 reads TGTGCCAGCAGTTATTATCACCGGACAGACGAGCAGTACTTC.

This clonotype was found many times. The chain recombines TRBV5-1 with TRBJ2-5, with a weak D call TRBD2 (6 bases). CDR1 and CDR2 (germline): SGHRS, YFSETQ. There are 16 residues in the CDR3. V was pared by 6 bases and J by 0 bases, with 18 bases between. CDR3 sequence: CASTRAGSAYQETQYF. In nucleotides, the CDR3 is TGCGCCAGCACTCGGGCCGGGAGTGCGTACCAAGAGACCCAGTACTTC.

In DNA, the CDR3 is TGTGCCAGCAGCCTAGGGGGGTCCCGGTATCAGCCCCAGCATTTT. Encoded protein: CASSLGGSRYQPQHF. The gene calls are TRBV7-2 and TRBJ1-5; possibly TRBD1 for D (6 bases). CDR1 and CDR2 (germline): SGHTA, FQGNSA. V dropped 5 bases and J dropped 5 bases, with 16 bases sitting between them. The CDR3 contains 15 residues.

The V gene is TRBV7-2, the J gene TRBJ2-3; D gene uncertain. The last part of the DNA fits TRBJ2-7 better; the J call may be wrong. The CDR3 runs 14 residues. Per germline, CDR1 SGHTA and CDR2 FQGNSA. Written as DNA, the CDR3 is TGTGCCAGCAGCTTAGTCTGGTCCTCCTACGAGCAGTACTTC. This sequence encodes CASSLVWSSYEQYF.

The V and J genes are TRBV7-9 and TRBJ2-5; TRBD2 aligns across 8 bases. J lost 5 bases, V lost 5 bases, and 4 bases had no gene match. The germline gives CDR1 SEHNR, CDR2 FQNEAQ (reference sequence). CDR3 length: 13 residues. The CDR3 DNA sequence: TGTGCCAGCAGCCAGACTAGCGAGGAGACCCAGTACTTC. It yields the protein CASSQTSEETQYF.

The rearrangement uses TRBV28 and TRBJ2-3; the match to TRBD2 covers 7 bases. Germline CDR1 MDHEN, CDR2 SYDVKM. After removal of 4 bases from V and 0 bases from J, the junction contained 7 bases not matched to a gene. There are 16 residues in the CDR3. As DNA, the CDR3 is TGTGCCAGCAGTTGGACTAGGGGCTCTAGCACAGATACGCAGTATTTT. It encodes CASSWTRGSSTDTQYF.

The rearrangement joins TRBV5-6 to TRBJ1-5; weak D call: TRBD1 (6 bases). The CDR3 runs 16 residues. V was cut by 0 bases and J by 3 bases, with 13 bases left in between. Germline lookup yields CDR1 SGHDT and CDR2 YYEEEE. This chain's CDR3 is CASSLAGRGNNQPQHF. In nucleotides, the CDR3 is TGTGCCAGCAGCTTGGCGGGCAGGGGAAACAATCAGCCCCAGCATTTT.